Listed here is a single TCR beta chain. This specimen comes from a study of human T cells and chemical hapten exposure. Overall study: The patients were mostly female; they had alopecia areata, totalis or universalis.

Time point defined: patch test 1, 2 weeks after DPC sensitization. Treatment specified: therapeutic diphenylcyclopropenone sensitization with weekly scalp DPC. Whole blood, unfractionated, served as the material for total RNA extraction. The library labeled individual cDNA molecules by adding unique molecular identifiers to them. MiXCR was run by TCRdb on the RACE reads, yielding one entry per CDR3 protein. The sample consists of around 57,000 distinct CDR3 sequences, about 10% of them appearing once. The V gene lost 2 bases and the J gene lost 3 bases, with 18 bases spanning the gap. The CDR3 covers 17 residues. CDR1 is MNHNY, CDR2 SVGAGI, per germline (reference sequence).

Sequenced material: whole blood, taken in connection with sensitization to the hapten diphenylcyclopropenone (DPC). V gene TRBV6-6 combines with J gene TRBJ2-3; D may be TRBD1 or TRBD2 (5 bases each). This TCR was recovered from a woman aged 40 to 50 with alopecia areata. Some clones in this sample may be carry-over from other donors' samples. CDR3 coding DNA: TGTGCCAGCAGTTACCCTACTGCTGGGGGACGGACAGATACGCAGTATTTT. Residues: CASSYPTAGGRTDTQYF.